This T cell receptor (beta chain) was sequenced in a study of blood T cell repertoires in COVID-19. Study information: COVID-19 samples from acute and convalescent phases originated in the United States, Italy and Spain.

In the study's own analysis: Estimation of nucleated cell counts was performed using reference gene primer amplification. TCRdb's table, derived via immunoSEQ multiplex PCR, lists solely in-frame clones and lacks some. For V, J and clone size, that table is used; D and trimming come from the DNA. The sample includes 55,000 to 70,000 clones, approximately 88% of them seen just once. Followed over time, Seattle patients had been enrolled while infection was active. CDR3 size: 15 residues. V lost 3 bases and J lost 3; bases outside the gene matches: 4. From germline, CDR1 is MDHEN and CDR2 SYDVKM. The sequence was obtained from an older woman with COVID-19, enrolled during active disease. V usage is TRBV28 and J usage is TRBJ2-3, with 9 bases fitting TRBD1. Sequenced sample: peripheral blood. The CDR3 loop reads CASSFRTGETDTQYF. Here the CDR3 DNA reads TGTGCCAGCAGTTTTCGGACAGGGGAGACAGATACGCAGTATTTT.